This TCR beta chain was identified during a study of T cell responses to AZD1222 COVID-19 vaccine. Assay: immunoSEQ multiplex PCR; the TCRdb copy retains only in-frame clones and omits some. The repertoire consists of some 150,000 clones, with about 88% occurring once and the leading ten covering around 18%. The count of this clone is one. Its antigen is undetermined. CDR3 length: 11 amino acids. Looked up from germline, CDR1 is MGHDK and CDR2 is SYGVNS. V dropped 4 bases and J dropped 6 bases, with 6 bases sitting between them. Study-wide findings and caveats: Donors were largely white British and mainly female; clonal diversity was possibly underestimated. As reported, nearly half of all spike-specific TCRs target variant regions that are unmutated. At baseline, just a handful of AZD1222 recipients tested seropositive.

The chain carries TRBV25-1 and TRBJ1-1; D remains ambiguous. The material was peripheral blood, obtained on day 0 of AZD1222 vaccination. This clonotype was obtained from an adult in good health. CDR3 in amino acids: CASSAKAEAFF. CDR3 coding DNA: TGTGCCAGCAGTGCGAAAGCTGAAGCTTTCTTT. Full variable domain (outside the CDR3, taken from reference TRBV25-1 and TRBJ1-1): EADIYQTPRYLVIGTGKKITLECSQTMGHDKMYWYQQDPGMELHLIHYSYGVNSTEKGDLSSESTVSRIRTEHFPLTLESARPSHTSQYLCASSAKAEAFFGQGTRLTVV.